Listed here are 15 T cell receptor beta chains from one sample, sequenced in a study of PD-L1 blockade in urothelial cancer. The repertoire was sequenced with immunoSEQ multiplex PCR; TCRdb's copy has only in-frame clones and lacks some. The table has roughly 120,000 clones, about 89% seen once. Time point here: peripheral blood 6 weeks after treatment start. This specimen was PBMCs, taken around atezolizumab (anti-PD-L1) treatment. The origin of the receptors is a man in his 60s with urothelial cancer.

Of note for this clone: The sample holds other DNA sequences that translate to the same CDR3. CDR3 in DNA: TGCGCCAGCAGCTTGGTCGCAGGGGGGTCCTACGAGCAGTACTTC. Protein product: CASSLVAGGSYEQYF. This chain uses TRBV5-1 with TRBJ2-7; D perhaps matches TRBD1 (7 bases). The length of the CDR3 is 15 residues. V shed 0 bases and J shed 1 base, with 11 bases lying between them. The germline CDR1 and CDR2 sequences are SGHRS and YFSETQ. Full variable domain (rest looked up from reference TRBV5-1 and TRBJ2-7): KAGVTQTPRYLIKTRGQQVTLSCSPISGHRSVSWYQQTPGQGLQFLFEYFSETQRNKGNFPGRFSGRQFSNSRSEMNVSTLELGDSALYLCASSLVAGGSYEQYFGPGTRLTVT.

The chain has TRBV2 and TRBJ1-4; 9 bases fit TRBD1. With V trimmed by 6 bases and J by 7 bases, 0 bases remained unmatched. Germline assignment: CDR1 SNHLY and CDR2 FYNNEI. This CDR3 comprises 12 residues. CDR3 DNA sequence: TGTGCCAGCAGGGACAGGGGTGAAAAACTGTTTTTT. It specifies CASRDRGEKLFF.

The table lists this clone with a count of one. The V and J genes are TRBV5-6 and TRBJ1-2; tentative D call: TRBD1 (5 bases). The CDR3 is made up of 18 amino acids. The germline V gene encodes CDR1 SGHDT and CDR2 YYEEEE. The V and J ends lost 3 bases and 6 bases respectively, with 27 bases between them. CDR3 residues: CASSSNLQAGGTTDGYTF. The DNA of the CDR3 is TGTGCCAGCAGCTCAAACCTCCAAGCGGGAGGGACCACGGATGGCTACACCTTC.

The chain links TRBV15 to TRBJ2-5, with a weak D call TRBD2 (7 bases). The germline V gene encodes CDR1 LNHNV and CDR2 YYDKDF (reference sequence). V lost 0 bases to trimming and J lost 3 bases, with 14 bases between them. This CDR3 has 16 amino acids. CDR3: CATSRDLRGPEETQYF. The CDR3 bases are TGTGCCACCAGCAGAGATCTGCGGGGGCCGGAAGAGACCCAGTACTTC.

The V and J genes are TRBV15 and TRBJ2-1; D might be TRBD1 (5 bases). This CDR3 has 16 residues. V was shortened by 0 bases and J by 8 bases, with 17 bases between the two germline ends. CDR1 is LNHNV and CDR2 is YYDKDF in the germline V gene (reference sequence). Here the CDR3 reads CATSRDDRQWVYEQFF. The CDR3, as DNA: TGTGCCACCAGCAGAGATGATAGACAGTGGGTCTATGAGCAGTTCTTC.

The gene calls are TRBV18 and TRBJ2-4; D is possibly TRBD1 (6 bases). The CDR3 runs 17 residues. Looked up from germline, CDR1 is KGHSH and CDR2 is LQKENI. Trimming pared 5 bases from V and 0 bases from J, leaving 17 bases between. The CDR3 here is CASSSRTETLAKNIQYF. The CDR3 DNA reads as TGTGCCAGCTCATCCCGGACAGAAACACTAGCCAAAAACATTCAGTACTTC.

The rearrangement uses TRBV4-1 and TRBJ1-4, with D tentatively TRBD1 (6 bases). V was pared by 3 bases and J by 9 bases, with 11 bases between. Germline V CDR1 and CDR2: MGHRA, YSYEKL. The CDR3 is 13 amino acids. The CDR3 loop reads CASSQGAGKKLFF. For the CDR3, the DNA is TGCGCCAGCAGCCAGGGGGCCGGGAAAAAACTGTTTTTT.

The rearrangement uses TRBV5-4 and TRBJ1-6, with TRBD1 matching 7 bases. V was clipped by 2 bases and J by 9 bases; unmatched bases: 5. The CDR3 runs to 14 residues. Germline CDR1 is SGHNT and CDR2 is YYREEE (reference sequence). This CDR3 is CASSLDRVSSPLHF. In DNA, the CDR3 is TGTGCCAGCAGCTTAGACAGGGTGAGTTCACCCCTCCACTTT.

CDR3 in DNA: TGTGCCAGCAGCTTATATTCCGGGGCCAACGTCCTGACTTTC. Amino acids: CASSLYSGANVLTF. V usage is TRBV7-6 and J usage is TRBJ2-6; D remains unclear. V was cut by 2 bases and J by 4 bases, with 6 bases left in between. The CDR3 sequence is 14 residues long. Germline CDR1 is SGHVS and CDR2 is FNYEAQ.

V and J are TRBV6-6 and TRBJ1-1; D not resolved. Looked up from germline, CDR1 is MNHNY and CDR2 is SVGAGI (reference sequence). The CDR3 runs 13 residues. The germline V and J ends were trimmed by 6 bases and 0 bases, with 8 bases remaining between them. CDR3 in amino acids: CASRAGLNTEAFF. The CDR3 DNA reads TGTGCCAGCAGAGCCGGTCTGAACACTGAAGCTTTCTTT.

The V and J genes are TRBV7-2 and TRBJ2-5; a possible D gene is TRBD1 (5 bases). Germline assignment: CDR1 SGHTA and CDR2 FQGNSA. This CDR3 has 13 residues. V gave up 5 bases and J gave up 3 bases, with 10 bases separating them. CDR3 DNA: TGTGCCAGCAGCGCCCGCAGGGAAGAGACCCAGTACTTC. This gives the protein CASSARREETQYF.

The chain combines TRBV19 with TRBJ1-1; D gene ambiguous. V lost 0 bases, J lost 5 bases, and 13 bases lay in between. This CDR3 has 15 amino acids. From germline, CDR1 is LNHDA and CDR2 SQIVND (reference sequence). The CDR3 DNA reads as TGTGCCAGTAGTATAGACTCCCCTCCGGGAACTGAAGCTTTCTTT. As protein: CASSIDSPPGTEAFF.

The rearrangement joins TRBV5-8 to TRBJ1-5, with D possibly being TRBD1 (6 bases). The CDR3 sequence is 17 residues long. CDR1 SGHTS and CDR2 YDEGEE come from the germline V gene. Between the trimmed V and J ends, which lost 0 bases and 3 bases, there was a span of 16 bases. The CDR3 DNA reads as TGTGCCAGCAGCTTGGGGTATGGAGGACAGTCCAATCAGCCCCAGCATTTT. This sequence encodes CASSLGYGGQSNQPQHF.

This rearrangement joins TRBV5-1 to TRBJ2-5, with D maybe TRBD1 (5 bases). Germline assignment: CDR1 SGHRS and CDR2 YFSETQ. V lost 6 bases, J lost 5 bases, and 14 bases lay in between. The CDR3 is made up of 13 amino acids. Written as DNA, the CDR3 is TGCGCCAGCATCTTACAGGATGGGGAGACCCAGTACTTC. This encodes CASILQDGETQYF.

The chain links TRBV5-4 to TRBJ2-1; weak D call: TRBD2 (5 bases). The V end lost 6 bases, the J end lost 2 bases, and 9 bases lay between the germline ends. Per the germline V gene, CDR1 is SGHNT and CDR2 is YYREEE (reference sequence). The CDR3 contains 13 residues. The CDR3 loop reads CASTLGTYNEQFF. CDR3 nucleotides: TGTGCCAGCACCCTCGGGACCTACAATGAGCAGTTCTTC.